Each of the 16 T cell receptor beta chains below was sequenced from the same sample in a study of T cells in tuberculosis. The protocol was immunoSEQ multiplex PCR, while the TCRdb copy is restricted to in-frame clones and leaves out a portion. Counted here are around 39,000 clones, more than 85% occurring once; the ten biggest clones make up roughly 7%. Specimen: PBMCs. These receptors came from a donor aged 10-29 years with latent tuberculosis or without tuberculosis infection.

The rearrangement joins TRBV7-6 to TRBJ1-4, with D possibly being TRBD1 (5 bases). CDR3 size: 13 residues. Trimming removed 4 bases from V and 5 bases from J, with 8 bases in between. CDR1 and CDR2 (germline): SGHVS, FNYEAQ. Here the CDR3 reads CASSSRGNEKLFF. CDR3 nucleotides: TGTGCCAGCAGCTCTAGGGGAAATGAAAAACTGTTTTTT.

V gene TRBV7-9 combines with J gene TRBJ1-4; D is possibly TRBD1 (5 bases). The V and J ends lost 0 bases and 6 bases respectively, with 17 bases between them. There are 17 residues in the CDR3. CDR1 and CDR2 (germline): SEHNR, FQNEAQ (reference sequence). CDR3 region: CASSLARGSGRYEKLFF. For the CDR3, the DNA is TGTGCCAGCAGCTTAGCGCGGGGTTCAGGGAGGTATGAAAAACTGTTTTTT. Full variable domain (remainder filled in from reference TRBV7-9 and TRBJ1-4): DTGVSQNPRHKITKRGQNVTFRCDPISEHNRLYWYRQTLGQGPEFLTYFQNEAQLEKSRLLSDRFSAERPKGSFSTLEIQRTEQGDSAMYLCASSLARGSGRYEKLFFGSGTQLSVL.

J is TRBJ1-1 and V is TRBV6-5; D perhaps matches TRBD1 (6 bases). Looked up from germline, CDR1 is MNHEY and CDR2 is SVGAGI. This CDR3 contains 14 residues. V dropped 1 base and J dropped 2 bases, with 8 bases sitting between them. The CDR3 here is CASSYWTENTEAFF. DNA of the CDR3: TGTGCCAGCAGTTACTGGACAGAAAACACTGAAGCTTTCTTT.

This clone has only one observation. V is TRBV7-8 and J is TRBJ1-1, with TRBD1 identical over 7 bases. CDR1 is SGHVS, CDR2 FQNEAQ, per germline. The CDR3 totals 15 residues. V shed 1 base, J shed 3 bases, and the junction held 5 bases outside the gene matches. CDR3 sequence: CASSLVQGGHTEAFF. Here the CDR3 DNA reads TGTGCCAGCAGCTTAGTCCAGGGGGGCCACACTGAAGCTTTCTTT.

This chain uses TRBV7-8 with TRBJ2-3, with TRBD2 identical over 9 bases. Germline loops: CDR1 SGHVS, CDR2 FQNEAQ. V was clipped by 6 bases and J by 0 bases; unmatched bases: 10. The CDR3 contains 17 residues. The CDR3 DNA follows: TGTGCCAGCAGGTCATCCGCGGGGGGGAGAAGCACAGATACGCAGTATTTT. It yields the protein CASRSSAGGRSTDTQYF.

Notes on this clone: Mismatch with germline at one junction end may stem from a read error. This sequence joins TRBV11-3 and TRBJ1-2, with unresolved D. From germline, CDR1 is SGHNT and CDR2 YENEEA. This CDR3 has 14 amino acids. In DNA, the CDR3 is TGTGCCAGCACCCGGAAGGCGGGGATTGAGAACCACGCCTTC. Amino acid sequence: CASTRKAGIENHAF. Complete variable domain (other parts from reference TRBV11-3 and TRBJ1-2): EAGVVQSPRYKIIEKKQPVAFWCNPISGHNTLYWYLQNLGQGPELLIRYENEEAVDDSQLPKDRFSAERLKGVDSTLKIQPAELGDSAVYLCASTRKAGIENHAFGSGTRLTVV.

CDR3 loop: CATSRAQTGAGGYTF. The CDR3 DNA is TGTGCCACCAGCAGAGCACAAACAGGGGCGGGAGGCTACACCTTC. The chain employs TRBV15 and TRBJ1-2; 7 bases agree with TRBD1. CDR1 LNHNV and CDR2 YYDKDF come from the germline V gene (reference sequence). The CDR3 contains 15 residues. Losses at the gene ends were 1 base for V and 8 bases for J; bases not matched to a gene: 10.

The chain recombines TRBV19 with TRBJ1-3; D call uncertain. Germline CDR1 and CDR2: LNHDA and SQIVND (reference sequence). Trimming took off 10 bases at V and 2 bases at J, with 6 bases between the two ends. This CDR3 is built from 11 residues. DNA for the CDR3: TGTGCCACCCAGACTGGAAACACCATATATTTT. Translation gives CATQTGNTIYF.

V gene TRBV30 combines with J gene TRBJ1-3; TRBD1 matches 7 bases. Losses at the gene ends were 1 base for V and 2 bases for J; bases not matched to a gene: 5. Germline loops: CDR1 GTSNPN, CDR2 SVGIG (reference sequence). The CDR3 length is 15 residues. The CDR3 spells CAWSALTGAGNTIYF. CDR3 DNA sequence: TGTGCCTGGAGTGCTCTAACAGGGGCTGGAAACACCATATATTTT. Full variable domain (outside the CDR3, taken from reference TRBV30 and TRBJ1-3): SQTIHQWPATLVQPVGSPLSLECTVEGTSNPNLYWYRQAAGRGLQLLFYSVGIGQISSEVPQNLSASRPQDRQFILSSKKLLLSDSGFYLCAWSALTGAGNTIYFGEGSWLTVV.

The chain recombines TRBV9 with TRBJ2-7; 9 bases align to TRBD1. This CDR3 is built from 16 residues. Germline V gene data show CDR1 as SGDLS and CDR2 as YYNGEE. Losses at the gene ends were 3 bases for V and 0 bases for J; bases not matched to a gene: 7. CDR3 nucleotide sequence: TGTGCCAGCAGCGCAATTCCGGGACAGGGCTCCTACGAGCAGTACTTC. It encodes CASSAIPGQGSYEQYF. Full variable domain (missing parts from reference TRBV9 and TRBJ2-7): DSGVTQTPKHLITATGQRVTLRCSPRSGDLSVYWYQQSLDQGLQFLIQYYNGEERAKGNILERFSAQQFPDLHSELNLSSLELGDSALYFCASSAIPGQGSYEQYFGPGTRLTVT.

The genes are TRBV13 and TRBJ2-2, with D hard to call. Germline assignment: CDR1 PRHDT and CDR2 FYEKMQ (reference sequence). V lost 5 bases, J lost 6 bases, and 16 bases lay in between. This CDR3 has 15 amino acids. The CDR3 is CASSLALELPGELFF. CDR3 bases: TGTGCCAGCAGCCTGGCCCTTGAATTGCCCGGGGAGCTGTTTTTT.

V gene TRBV6-1 combines with J gene TRBJ1-1, with D possibly TRBD1 on 5 matching bases. Trimming removed 7 bases at V and 5 bases at J, with 14 bases between. The CDR3 runs 13 residues. From germline, CDR1 is MNHNS and CDR2 SASEGT. For the CDR3, the DNA is TGTGCCAGCACCGACGGGGGGAGGACTGAAGCTTTCTTT. Amino acids: CASTDGGRTEAFF.

This chain connects TRBV6-5 to TRBJ2-7; a weak D match, TRBD1 (5 bases). The CDR3 loop spans 14 amino acids. Germline CDR1 MNHEY, CDR2 SVGAGI. Trimming cost V 2 bases and J 6 bases, with 14 bases left between them. The CDR3, as DNA: TGTGCCAGCAGTTACGCCCAAGGGGCAAGCGAGCAGTACTTC. This translates into CASSYAQGASEQYF.

V is TRBV2 and J is TRBJ1-5; 9 bases align to TRBD1. The CDR3 runs 18 residues. The J segment lost 11 bases and the V segment lost 5 bases, leaving 22 bases of the junction unmatched. Germline V gene sequence: CDR1 SNHLY, CDR2 FYNNEI. The CDR3 region is CASSLRTGAGLEIMAQHF. DNA of the CDR3: TGTGCCAGCAGTTTACGGACAGGGGCTGGGTTGGAAATCATGGCCCAGCATTTT. Combining the CDR3 with reference TRBV2 and TRBJ1-5 gives the whole variable domain EPEVTQTPSHQVTQMGQEVILRCVPISNHLYFYWYRQILGQKVEFLVSFYNNEISEKSEIFDDQFSVERPDGSNFTLKIRSTKLEDSAMYFCASSLRTGAGLEIMAQHFGDGTRLSIL.

This rearrangement joins TRBV4-1 to TRBJ1-3; TRBD1 matches at 9 bases. Germline values: CDR1 MGHRA, CDR2 YSYEKL. The CDR3 has 16 residues. V shed 2 bases, J shed 3 bases, and the junction held 5 bases outside the gene matches. CDR3 coding DNA: TGCGCCAGCAGCCAAACAGGGGGCATGGATGGAAACACCATATATTTT. Its protein is CASSQTGGMDGNTIYF.

The genes are TRBV7-9 and TRBJ2-3, with 7 positions matching TRBD2. Per the germline V gene, CDR1 is SEHNR and CDR2 is FQNEAQ (reference sequence). With V trimmed by 2 bases and J by 5 bases, 10 bases remained unmatched. This CDR3 is 16 amino acids long. CDR3 sequence: CASSLNPAGIGDTQYF. CDR3 bases: TGTGCCAGCAGCTTAAACCCAGCGGGGATTGGAGATACGCAGTATTTT.